Sequencing of this T cell receptor (beta chain) was carried out in a study of patients and donors after allogeneic stem cell transplantation. TCRdb ran MiXCR on the RT-PCR reads and lists one entry per CDR3 protein. The top ten clones hold around 6% of a sample with about 960,000 distinct CDR3 sequences, over 15% of them seen once. Germline V gene sequence: CDR1 SGHRS, CDR2 YFSETQ. V was trimmed by 1 base and J by 1 base, leaving 9 bases between them. The CDR3 runs 14 residues. This clonotype appeared many times. Sequencing was performed on blood, either unsorted or a sorted T cell fraction (not recorded which). This rearrangement joins TRBV5-1 to TRBJ2-7; a weak D match, TRBD2 (6 bases). The source is a human donor who was either an allogeneic HSCT recipient or a stem cell or donor lymphocyte infusion donor (not recorded which). It is not recorded whose cells these are; they may come from a transplant donor. The CDR3 DNA reads as TGCGCCAGCAGCTTGAGTAGCGGATCCTACGAGCAGTACTTC. Encoded protein: CASSLSSGSYEQYF.